The rows below give T cell receptor beta chains drawn from one sample of a study of blood T cell repertoires in COVID-19. TCRdb keeps only in-frame clones here, not all; method: immunoSEQ multiplex PCR. The table lists about 120,000 clones, approximately 80% of them singletons. Specimen: peripheral blood. These TCRs come from a human donor in a cohort sampled during active COVID-19. Both conserved end residues are part of each CDR3. Fields, in order: CDR3 length, clone size, D gene, J gene, V gene, CDR3 protein, CDR3 DNA. D genes are given only for firm matches. Clone size, where shown, is once, few, many, or a class for clones that have expanded.

>13|few|NA|TRBJ1-1|TRBV5-1
CASSFQENTEAFF
TGCGCCAGCAGCTTCCAGGAGAACACTGAAGCTTTCTTT
>13|NA|NA|TRBJ2-7|TRBV5-1
CASSFQARYEQYF
TGCGCCAGCAGCTTCCAGGCCCGGTACGAGCAGTACTTC
>14|NA|TRBD2|TRBJ2-7|TRBV7-2
CASSLAGAIDEQYF
TGTGCCAGCAGCCTAGCGGGAGCGATTGACGAGCAGTACTTC
>18|NA|TRBD1|TRBJ2-3|TRBV7-9
CASRPGGNRQGHSDTQYF
TGTGCCAGCAGACCGGGCGGTAACCGACAGGGGCATTCTGACACGCAGTATTTT
>14|NA|NA|TRBJ1-1|TRBV30
CAWNIRIGDTEAFF
TGTGCCTGGAACATTAGGATCGGGGACACTGAAGCTTTCTTT
>15|NA|NA|TRBJ2-7|TRBV5-5
CASSLLGEGTYEQYF
TGTGCCAGCAGCTTGCTTGGCGAGGGAACCTACGAGCAGTACTTC
>15|NA|NA|TRBJ1-1|TRBV9
CASSVHDSLNTEAFF
TGTGCCAGCAGCGTCCACGACAGCCTGAACACTGAAGCTTTCTTT
>16|NA|TRBD1|TRBJ2-7|TRBV28
CASRGGQGAYSYEQYF
TGTGCCAGCAGGGGGGGACAGGGGGCCTATTCCTACGAGCAGTACTTC
>14|NA|TRBD1|TRBJ2-1|TRBV5-1
CASSNRGPYNEQFF
TGCGCCAGCAGCAACAGGGGACCTTACAATGAGCAGTTCTTC
>18|once|NA|TRBJ2-7|TRBV18
CASSPNPSMEDSSYEQYF
TGTGCCAGCTCACCAAATCCATCGATGGAGGACAGCTCCTACGAGCAGTACTTC
>14|once|NA|TRBJ1-5|TRBV28
CASSWGGLNQPQHF
TGTGCCAGCAGTTGGGGGGGCCTCAATCAGCCCCAGCATTTT
>14|NA|TRBD1|TRBJ2-3|TRBV27
CASSFRGQTDTQYF
TGTGCCAGCAGTTTCAGGGGACAGACAGATACGCAGTATTTT
>14|NA|NA|TRBJ2-7|TRBV27
CASSRGTPRHEQYF
TGTGCCAGCAGTCGCGGGACGCCGCGCCACGAGCAGTACTTC
>14|NA|TRBD1|TRBJ1-2|TRBV6-5
CASSTGQGKIGYTF
TGTGCCAGCAGTACCGGACAGGGGAAGATTGGCTACACCTTC
>20|NA|TRBD2|TRBJ2-7|TRBV3-1/TRBV3-2
CASSEKDTGTSGRIAYEQYF
TGTGCCAGCAGCGAGAAAGACACCGGGACTAGCGGGAGAATCGCCTACGAGCAGTACTTC